This TCR beta chain was sequenced in a study of tissue T cells after allogeneic stem cell transplantation. Study-level results: The study did not identify alloreactive or antigen-specific tissue TCRs, and some clones might be persisting host cells. Tissue-detected TCR repertoire was only partly captured by blood and spleen T cells. Shared clones across patients were few; motif clustering revealed tissue-specific shared signatures.

From germline, CDR1 is SGHTA and CDR2 FQGNSA. The CDR3 length is 14 residues. Trimming shortened V by 5 bases and J by 0 bases, and 10 bases separated the two germline ends. TCRdb's table, derived via immunoSEQ multiplex PCR, lists solely in-frame clones and lacks some. The repertoire includes approximately 6,100 clones, 55% to 65% of them detected once, and roughly an eighth sits in the top ten. Retrospectively chosen non-transplant comparators had other cancers and at least five gastrointestinal samples, without known gastrointestinal disease. On this clone itself: The antigen remains unidentified.

This sequence was found in a woman aged 18-49 years with breast cancer. The sample was duodenum tissue, taken at autopsy. The chain carries TRBV7-2 and TRBJ1-2; D remains unclear. This CDR3 is CASSEGPANYGYTF. In DNA, the CDR3 is TGTGCCAGCAGCGAAGGACCAGCTAACTATGGCTACACCTTC.